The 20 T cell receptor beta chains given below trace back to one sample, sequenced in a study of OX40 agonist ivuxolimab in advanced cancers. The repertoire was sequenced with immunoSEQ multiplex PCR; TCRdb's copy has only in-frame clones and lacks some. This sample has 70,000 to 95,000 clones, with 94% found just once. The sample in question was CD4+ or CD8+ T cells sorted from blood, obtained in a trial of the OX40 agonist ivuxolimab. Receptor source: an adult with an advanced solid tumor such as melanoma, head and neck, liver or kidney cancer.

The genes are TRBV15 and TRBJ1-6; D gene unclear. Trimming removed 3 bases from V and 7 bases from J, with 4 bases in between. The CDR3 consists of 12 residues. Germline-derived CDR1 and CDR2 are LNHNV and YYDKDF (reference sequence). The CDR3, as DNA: TGTGCCACCAGCAGGGGGAATTCACCCCTCCACTTT. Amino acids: CATSRGNSPLHF. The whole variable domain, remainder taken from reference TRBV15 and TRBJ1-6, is DAMVIQNPRYQVTQFGKPVTLSCSQTLNHNVMYWYQQKSSQAPKLLFHYYDKDFNNEADTPDNFQSRRPNTSFCFLDIRSPGLGDTAMYLCATSRGNSPLHFGNGTRLTVT.

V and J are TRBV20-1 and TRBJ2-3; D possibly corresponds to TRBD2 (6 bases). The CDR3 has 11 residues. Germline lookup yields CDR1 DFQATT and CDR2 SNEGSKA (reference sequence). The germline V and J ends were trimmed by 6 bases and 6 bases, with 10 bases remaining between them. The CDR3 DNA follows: TGCAGTGCCGGAGGGGTGGATACGCAGTATTTT. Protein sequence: CSAGGVDTQYF.

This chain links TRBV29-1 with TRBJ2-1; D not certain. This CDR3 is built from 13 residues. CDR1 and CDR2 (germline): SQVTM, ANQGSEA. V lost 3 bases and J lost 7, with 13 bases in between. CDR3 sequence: CSVEKANGNEQFF. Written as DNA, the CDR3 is TGCAGCGTTGAGAAGGCAAACGGGAATGAGCAGTTCTTC.

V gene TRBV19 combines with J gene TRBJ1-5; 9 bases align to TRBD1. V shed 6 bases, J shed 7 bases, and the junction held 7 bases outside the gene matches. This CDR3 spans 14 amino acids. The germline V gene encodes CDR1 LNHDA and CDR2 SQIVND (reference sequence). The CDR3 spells CASSTWDRAQPQHF. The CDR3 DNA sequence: TGTGCCAGTAGCACATGGGACAGGGCACAGCCCCAGCATTTT.

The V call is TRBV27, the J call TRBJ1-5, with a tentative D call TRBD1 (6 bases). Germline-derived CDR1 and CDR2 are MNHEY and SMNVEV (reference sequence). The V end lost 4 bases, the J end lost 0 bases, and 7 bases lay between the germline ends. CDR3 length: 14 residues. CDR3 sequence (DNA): TGTGCCAGCAGTTCAGGGGTTAGCAATCAGCCCCAGCATTTT. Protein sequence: CASSSGVSNQPQHF.

This CDR3 reads CATQPSGLETQYF. Here the CDR3 DNA reads TGTGCCACCCAACCTTCAGGGCTAGAGACCCAGTACTTC. The chain links TRBV18 to TRBJ2-5, with D perhaps matching TRBD1 (5 bases). The CDR3 is 13 residues long. Germline CDR1 KGHSH, CDR2 LQKENI. V lost 10 bases, J lost 4 bases, and 16 bases lay in between.

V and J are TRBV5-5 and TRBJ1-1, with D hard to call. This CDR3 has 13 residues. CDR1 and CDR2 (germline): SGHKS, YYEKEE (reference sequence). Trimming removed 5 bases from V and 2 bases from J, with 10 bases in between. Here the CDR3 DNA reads TGTGCCAGCAGTCCGTACCCCAACACTGAAGCTTTCTTT. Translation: CASSPYPNTEAFF.

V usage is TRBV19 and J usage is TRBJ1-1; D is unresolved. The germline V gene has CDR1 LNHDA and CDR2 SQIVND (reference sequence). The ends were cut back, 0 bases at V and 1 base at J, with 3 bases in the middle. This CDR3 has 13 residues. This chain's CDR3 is CASSIDTNTEAFF. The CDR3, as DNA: TGTGCCAGTAGTATAGATACGAACACTGAAGCTTTCTTT.

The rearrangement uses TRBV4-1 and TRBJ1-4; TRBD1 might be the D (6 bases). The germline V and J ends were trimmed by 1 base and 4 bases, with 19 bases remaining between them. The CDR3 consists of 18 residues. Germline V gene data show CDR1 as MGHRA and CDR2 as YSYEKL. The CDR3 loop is CASSQAVALGGDNEKLFF. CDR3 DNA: TGCGCCAGCAGCCAAGCGGTGGCTTTAGGGGGGGATAATGAAAAACTGTTTTTT.

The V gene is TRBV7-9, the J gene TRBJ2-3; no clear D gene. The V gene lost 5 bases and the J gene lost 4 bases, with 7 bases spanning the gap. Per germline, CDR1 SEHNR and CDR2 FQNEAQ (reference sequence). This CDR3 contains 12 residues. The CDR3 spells CASSLDPDTQYF. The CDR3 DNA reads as TGTGCCAGCAGCCTGGACCCAGATACGCAGTATTTT.

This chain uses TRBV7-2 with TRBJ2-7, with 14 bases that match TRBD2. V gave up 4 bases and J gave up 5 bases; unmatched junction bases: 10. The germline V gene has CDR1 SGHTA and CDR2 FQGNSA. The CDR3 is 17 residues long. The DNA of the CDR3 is TGTGCCAGCAGCTGTCCCGGGACTAGCGGGAGCTGCCACGAGCAGTACTTC. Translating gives CASSCPGTSGSCHEQYF.

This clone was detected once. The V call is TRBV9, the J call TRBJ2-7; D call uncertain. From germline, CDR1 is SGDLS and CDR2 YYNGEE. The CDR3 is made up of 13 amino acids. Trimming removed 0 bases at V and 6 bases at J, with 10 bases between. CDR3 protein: CASSVGIVGEQYF. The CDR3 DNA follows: TGTGCCAGCAGCGTAGGGATTGTTGGCGAGCAGTACTTC.

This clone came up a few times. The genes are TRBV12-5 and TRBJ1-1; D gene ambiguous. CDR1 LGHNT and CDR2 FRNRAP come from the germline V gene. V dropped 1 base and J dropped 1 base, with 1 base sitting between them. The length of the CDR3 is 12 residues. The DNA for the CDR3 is TGTGCTAGTGGTTTGGGGAACACTGAAGCTTTCTTT. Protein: CASGLGNTEAFF.

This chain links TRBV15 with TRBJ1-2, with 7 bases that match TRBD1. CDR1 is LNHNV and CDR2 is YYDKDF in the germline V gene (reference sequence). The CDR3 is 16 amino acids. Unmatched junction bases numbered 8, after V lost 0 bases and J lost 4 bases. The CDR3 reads CATSRDEAGGIYGYTF. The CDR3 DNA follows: TGTGCCACCAGCAGAGATGAGGCAGGGGGAATCTATGGCTACACCTTC.

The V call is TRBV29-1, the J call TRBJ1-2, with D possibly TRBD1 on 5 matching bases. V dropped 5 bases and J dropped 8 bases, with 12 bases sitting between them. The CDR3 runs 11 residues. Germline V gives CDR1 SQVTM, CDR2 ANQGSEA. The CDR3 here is CSVPDSGGYTF. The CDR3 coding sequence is TGCAGCGTTCCCGACAGCGGCGGCTACACCTTC.

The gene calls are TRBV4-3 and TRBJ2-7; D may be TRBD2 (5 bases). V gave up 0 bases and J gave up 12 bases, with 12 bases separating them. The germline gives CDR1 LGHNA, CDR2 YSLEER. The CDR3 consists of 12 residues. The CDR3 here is CASSQDQSSLYF. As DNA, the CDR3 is TGCGCCAGCAGCCAAGACCAGTCTAGCCTGTACTTC.

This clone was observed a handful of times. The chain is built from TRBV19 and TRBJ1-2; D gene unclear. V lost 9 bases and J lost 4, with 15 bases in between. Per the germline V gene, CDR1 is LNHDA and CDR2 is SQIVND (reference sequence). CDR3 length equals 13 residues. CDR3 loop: CASAGMPIYGYTF. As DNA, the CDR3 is TGTGCCAGCGCGGGAATGCCGATCTATGGCTACACCTTC.

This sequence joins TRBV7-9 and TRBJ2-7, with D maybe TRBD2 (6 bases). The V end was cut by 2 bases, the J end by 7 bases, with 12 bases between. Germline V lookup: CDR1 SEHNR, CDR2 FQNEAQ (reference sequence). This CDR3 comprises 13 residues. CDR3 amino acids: CASSLWGEAEQYF. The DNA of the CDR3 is TGTGCCAGCAGCTTATGGGGGGAAGCGGAGCAGTACTTC.

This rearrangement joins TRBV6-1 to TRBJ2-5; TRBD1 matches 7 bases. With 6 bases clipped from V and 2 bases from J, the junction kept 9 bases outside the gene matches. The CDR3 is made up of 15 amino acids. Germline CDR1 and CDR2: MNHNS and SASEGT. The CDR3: CASSQGTADQETQYF. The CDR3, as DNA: TGTGCCAGCAGCCAAGGGACAGCAGATCAAGAGACCCAGTACTTC.

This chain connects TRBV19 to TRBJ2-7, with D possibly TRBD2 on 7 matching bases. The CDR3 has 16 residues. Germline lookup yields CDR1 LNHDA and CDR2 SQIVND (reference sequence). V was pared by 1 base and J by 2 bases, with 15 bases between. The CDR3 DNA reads TGTGCCAGTAGTATAGTGACGGGGGGCTCTCCCTACGAGCAGTACTTC. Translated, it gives CASSIVTGGSPYEQYF.